The text below deals with one T cell receptor beta chain. With V trimmed by 5 bases and J by 2 bases, 6 bases remained unmatched. The CDR3 has 16 residues. Germline lookup yields CDR1 SGHTA and CDR2 FQGNSA. Here immunoSEQ multiplex PCR was the method, and the copy in TCRdb shows in-frame clones only, minus some. The table has about 120,000 clones, roughly nine tenths seen once. These data come from a study of control samples from healthy donors and cancer patients. The origin of this receptor is a man aged 45-65 years in good health. The sample was blood. The chain employs TRBV7-2 and TRBJ2-3, with 11 bases lining up with TRBD2. The CDR3 region is CASSDRLAGTTDTQYF. The CDR3 DNA sequence: TGTGCCAGCAGCGACCGACTAGCGGGGACCACAGATACGCAGTATTTT.